This passage covers 30 T cell receptor beta chains from one sample sequenced in a study of control samples from healthy donors and cancer patients. This table comes from immunoSEQ multiplex PCR, and its TCRdb copy is limited to in-frame clones, with some not included. The repertoire consists of 75,000 to 100,000 clones, with around nine tenths occurring once and the leading ten covering approximately 3%. Sequencing input: blood. These TCRs come from a human donor in good health. The donor label of this sample is uncertain.

The V gene is TRBV5-4, the J gene TRBJ2-2, with D possibly matching TRBD1 (6 bases). CDR3 size: 17 residues. Trimming took 4 bases from V and 3 from J, leaving 19 bases between them. The germline CDR1 and CDR2 sequences are SGHNT and YYREEE (reference sequence). For the CDR3, the DNA is TGTGCCAGCAGCAGAGACAGGCCGGGCGCGGACACCGGGGAGCTGTTTTTT. It is translated as CASSRDRPGADTGELFF.

The chain is built from TRBV5-1 and TRBJ1-4, with D possibly TRBD1 on 5 matching bases. Trimming stripped 3 bases from V and 3 bases from J, with 12 bases between. CDR1 SGHRS and CDR2 YFSETQ come from the germline V gene. CDR3 size: 15 residues. For the CDR3, the DNA is TGCGCCAGCAGCTCGGGACGGGGGGCTAATGAAAAACTGTTTTTT. Its translation: CASSSGRGANEKLFF.

The V gene is TRBV6-5, the J gene TRBJ1-1; the match to TRBD1 covers 10 bases. The CDR3 runs 14 residues. Trimming cost V 9 bases and J 1 base; bases outside gene matches: 5. Per the germline V gene, CDR1 is MNHEY and CDR2 is SVGAGI. The chain's CDR3 is CASGQGVGNTEAFF. The CDR3 nucleotides are TGTGCCAGTGGACAGGGGGTAGGGAACACTGAAGCTTTCTTT.

The chain is built from TRBV5-5 and TRBJ1-1; no definite D call. This CDR3 has 14 residues. Germline V CDR1 and CDR2: SGHKS, YYEKEE (reference sequence). V was clipped by 0 bases and J by 4 bases, with 10 bases between them. The CDR3 coding sequence is TGTGCCAGCAGCTTGGTTGGGGTAGGCACTGAAGCTTTCTTT. Its translation is CASSLVGVGTEAFF.

The genes are TRBV5-1 and TRBJ1-1; maybe TRBD1 (6 bases). CDR1 SGHRS and CDR2 YFSETQ come from the germline V gene. Between the trimmed V and J ends, which lost 2 bases and 5 bases, there was a span of 10 bases. The CDR3 sequence is 13 residues long. CDR3 DNA: TGCGCCAGCAGCTTTACGGGGGCTACTGAAGCTTTCTTT. Its protein product is CASSFTGATEAFF.

The CDR3 region is CATSDSGELFF. CDR3 nucleotide sequence: TGTGCCACCAGTGATTCCGGGGAGCTGTTTTTT. The genes are TRBV24-1 and TRBJ2-2; D ambiguous. The CDR3 runs 11 residues. Germline V CDR1 and CDR2: KGHDR, SFDVKD. V gave up 2 bases and J gave up 6 bases, with 0 bases separating them.

The rearrangement joins TRBV27 to TRBJ2-7, with 9 bases aligning to TRBD1. V shed 5 bases and J 5 bases; nucleotides not matched to a gene: 4. Germline assignment: CDR1 MNHEY and CDR2 SMNVEV (reference sequence). The CDR3 consists of 13 residues. CDR3 in DNA: TGTGCCAGCAGTCCCGGGACAGGGAACGAGCAGTACTTC. It is translated as CASSPGTGNEQYF.

The V call is TRBV5-4, the J call TRBJ1-2; 10 positions agree with TRBD1. V shed 0 bases, J shed 8 bases, and the junction held 7 bases outside the gene matches. The germline CDR1 and CDR2 sequences are SGHNT and YYREEE (reference sequence). The CDR3 length is 15 residues. In DNA form, the CDR3 reads TGTGCCAGCAGCTTGGCTGACAGGGGGCAGAGCGGCTACACCTTC. Amino acids: CASSLADRGQSGYTF.

This clone was seen only a few times. The chain recombines TRBV24-1 with TRBJ2-7; perhaps TRBD1 as D (6 bases). Germline V gene sequence: CDR1 KGHDR, CDR2 SFDVKD. The CDR3 consists of 12 residues. Trimming shortened V by 7 bases and J by 6 bases, and 12 bases separated the two germline ends. Written as DNA, the CDR3 is TGTGCCACCAGCCCGGACAGCCTCGAGCAGTACTTC. It is translated as CATSPDSLEQYF.

The chain joins TRBV19 to TRBJ2-1, with D perhaps given as TRBD1 or TRBD2 (6 bases each). Trimming pared 2 bases from V and 2 bases from J, leaving 10 bases between. The germline V gene has CDR1 LNHDA and CDR2 SQIVND (reference sequence). The length of the CDR3 is 15 residues. In nucleotides, the CDR3 is TGTGCCAGTAGTATAAGGGGGGCGGCCTACAATGAGCAGTTCTTC. It codes for CASSIRGAAYNEQFF.

This chain uses TRBV5-8 with TRBJ2-3; maybe TRBD2 (6 bases). The CDR3 contains 16 residues. V shed 2 bases and J shed 3 bases, with 16 bases lying between them. The germline CDR1 and CDR2 sequences are SGHTS and YDEGEE. CDR3 amino acids: CASSFSLGGLTDTQYF. In nucleotides, the CDR3 is TGTGCCAGCAGCTTCAGCTTGGGGGGTTTAACAGATACGCAGTATTTT.

The chain couples TRBV4-1 to TRBJ2-3; D may be TRBD2 (6 bases). V was shortened by 0 bases and J by 6 bases, with 10 bases between the two germline ends. Germline loops: CDR1 MGHRA, CDR2 YSYEKL. This CDR3 is 14 amino acids long. The CDR3 DNA is TGCGCCAGCAGCCAAGAGGGGGGTGGTGATACGCAGTATTTT. Its protein product is CASSQEGGGDTQYF.

The genes are TRBV7-8 and TRBJ2-6; D call uncertain. CDR1 is SGHVS, CDR2 FQNEAQ, per germline. CDR3 length: 18 amino acids. The germline V and J ends were trimmed by 1 base and 0 bases, with 13 bases remaining between them. The CDR3 DNA is TGTGCCAGCAGCTTAGACTCGGCCGTATCCTCTGGGGCCAACGTCCTGACTTTC. The encoded protein is CASSLDSAVSSGANVLTF.

As regards this clone: Other DNA sequences from this sample encode an identical CDR3 as well. The rearrangement uses TRBV2 and TRBJ2-1, with TRBD1 as a possible D gene (7 bases). Trimming cost V 1 base and J 10 bases, with 11 bases left between them. The CDR3 totals 13 residues. CDR1 is SNHLY, CDR2 FYNNEI, per germline. In nucleotides, the CDR3 is TGTGCCAGCAGTGAAGAGGGGGCGGGGGAGCAGTTCTTC. It encodes CASSEEGAGEQFF.

The chain is built from TRBV6-5 and TRBJ1-2, with D hard to call. This CDR3 region has 14 residues. The germline V gene has CDR1 MNHEY and CDR2 SVGAGI. Trimming removed 4 bases from V and 4 bases from J, with 13 bases in between. The CDR3 nucleotides read TGTGCCAGCAGTTTCGACAAGACCCTCTATGGCTACACCTTC. Protein: CASSFDKTLYGYTF.

The V and J genes are TRBV30 and TRBJ1-5; perhaps TRBD1 as D (6 bases). The CDR3 contains 13 residues. V was cut by 2 bases and J by 9 bases, with 14 bases left in between. Germline V lookup: CDR1 GTSNPN, CDR2 SVGIG (reference sequence). The CDR3 reads CAWSSGGETPQHF. The CDR3 nucleotides are TGTGCCTGGAGTTCCGGGGGCGAGACGCCCCAGCATTTT.

The chain links TRBV6-1 to TRBJ1-2; D call uncertain. In germline, CDR1 is MNHNS, CDR2 SASEGT. V was shortened by 3 bases and J by 4 bases, with 12 bases between the two germline ends. CDR3 length: 14 amino acids. The CDR3 protein is CASSDPGVFYGYTF. The CDR3 region has the DNA TGTGCCAGCAGTGACCCCGGGGTATTCTATGGCTACACCTTC.

This clone was observed a handful of times. The J gene is TRBJ1-1, the V gene TRBV11-2; no reliable D call. V was clipped by 3 bases and J by 4 bases, with 12 bases between them. Germline V gene lookup returns CDR1 SGHAT and CDR2 FQNNGV. This CDR3 contains 14 residues. CDR3 residues: CASSFEGSGTEAFF. The CDR3, as DNA: TGTGCCAGCAGCTTCGAGGGTTCAGGCACTGAAGCTTTCTTT.

This clone has a handful of counts. The chain is built from TRBV25-1 and TRBJ1-3; TRBD1 matches 9 bases. The germline gives CDR1 MGHDK, CDR2 SYGVNS. Trimming at V came to 4 bases and at J to 4 bases, leaving 8 bases not matched to a gene. CDR3 length: 16 amino acids. The CDR3 here is CASSVLQGAEGNTIYF. The CDR3 DNA is TGTGCCAGCAGTGTCCTACAGGGGGCGGAAGGAAACACCATATATTTT. The complete variable domain, with remaining parts taken from reference TRBV25-1 and TRBJ1-3, reads EADIYQTPRYLVIGTGKKITLECSQTMGHDKMYWYQQDPGMELHLIHYSYGVNSTEKGDLSSESTVSRIRTEHFPLTLESARPSHTSQYLCASSVLQGAEGNTIYFGEGSWLTVV.

This clone was seen just once. The chain combines TRBV5-6 with TRBJ1-1; tentatively, D is TRBD1 (6 bases). Germline loops: CDR1 SGHDT, CDR2 YYEEEE. The CDR3 length is 14 residues. V lost 3 bases and J lost 3, with 12 bases in between. The CDR3 loop reads CASSYYRVHTEAFF. DNA of the CDR3: TGTGCCAGCAGCTACTACAGGGTACACACTGAAGCTTTCTTT.

The gene calls are TRBV29-1 and TRBJ2-1; TRBD2 matches 8 bases. The germline CDR1 and CDR2 sequences are SQVTM and ANQGSEA. The trim removed 5 bases at V and 4 bases at J, leaving 7 bases unmatched. The length of the CDR3 is 14 residues. CDR3 residues: CSVMIAGLYNEQFF. Here the CDR3 DNA reads TGCAGCGTTATGATAGCGGGACTTTACAATGAGCAGTTCTTC.

V is TRBV24-1 and J is TRBJ2-5, with TRBD1 identical over 12 bases. Germline values: CDR1 KGHDR, CDR2 SFDVKD. The CDR3 consists of 18 residues. Germline trimming cut 4 bases from V and 5 bases from J; bases unmatched to any gene: 13. The CDR3 sequence is CATSDFPGTGGAGETQYF. Here the CDR3 DNA reads TGTGCCACCAGTGACTTCCCCGGGACAGGGGGCGCAGGGGAGACCCAGTACTTC.

This rearrangement joins TRBV6-6 to TRBJ2-3; D not resolved. The CDR3 is made up of 14 amino acids. V was pared by 7 bases and J by 4 bases, with 15 bases between. Germline CDR1 reads MNHNY; CDR2 reads SVGAGI (reference sequence). The CDR3 DNA follows: TGTGCCAGCATGTGGTCGAATAGAGCAGATACGCAGTATTTT. Translating it yields CASMWSNRADTQYF.

The rearrangement uses TRBV3-1 (or the pseudogene TRBV3-2) and TRBJ1-1; 8 bases align to TRBD1. With 4 bases clipped from V and 5 bases from J, the junction kept 6 bases outside the gene matches. In germline, CDR1 is LGHDT, CDR2 YNNKEL (reference sequence). The CDR3 covers 14 residues. CDR3 sequence (DNA): TGTGCCAGCAGCCTTCCGGACAGGGCTACTGAAGCTTTCTTT. This encodes CASSLPDRATEAFF.

The CDR3: CASSQRGAGDTIYF. The CDR3 DNA sequence: TGTGCCAGCTCACAAAGGGGCGCCGGAGACACCATATATTTT. The genes are TRBV18 and TRBJ1-3; TRBD1 might be the D (5 bases). The CDR3 extends over 14 amino acids. V was pared by 4 bases and J by 8 bases, with 15 bases between. Germline V CDR1 and CDR2: KGHSH, LQKENI.

The gene calls are TRBV5-6 and TRBJ2-7, with no clear D. The V end was cut by 0 bases, the J end by 6 bases, with 13 bases between. This CDR3 has 14 amino acids. CDR1 and CDR2 (germline): SGHDT, YYEEEE. The CDR3 DNA reads TGTGCCAGCAGCTTGGCCAATCTCCCCGGCGAGCAGTACTTC. Amino acid sequence: CASSLANLPGEQYF.

The gene calls are TRBV6-2 or TRBV6-3 and TRBJ2-7; D unclear. Trimming stripped 2 bases from V and 3 bases from J, with 14 bases between. Germline CDR1 is MNHEY and CDR2 is SVGEGT. This CDR3 has 15 amino acids. The CDR3, as DNA: TGTGCCAGCAGTTACGGACGGAATGCAGGCTACGAGCAGTACGTC. It encodes CASSYGRNAGYEQYV.

The chain recombines TRBV19 with TRBJ1-6, with TRBD1 matching 11 bases. The J segment lost 7 bases and the V segment lost 4 bases, leaving 6 bases of the junction unmatched. The CDR3 is made up of 16 amino acids. The germline V gene encodes CDR1 LNHDA and CDR2 SQIVND (reference sequence). The CDR3 loop reads CASSTLGTGGNSPLHF. The DNA for the CDR3 is TGTGCCAGTAGTACTCTAGGGACAGGGGGGAATTCACCCCTCCACTTT.

V is TRBV6-1 and J is TRBJ1-5; D remains ambiguous. The CDR3 extends over 13 amino acids. Germline CDR1 and CDR2: MNHNS and SASEGT. V shed 2 bases and J shed 6 bases, with 8 bases lying between them. The CDR3 nucleotides read TGTGCCAGCAGTGAATCTGTAGGTCAGCCCCAGCATTTT. It codes for CASSESVGQPQHF.

The chain combines TRBV13 with TRBJ2-1; D not resolved. There are 12 residues in the CDR3. The V gene's germline CDR1 is PRHDT and CDR2 FYEKMQ (reference sequence). V was trimmed by 5 bases and J by 6 bases, leaving 8 bases between them. The CDR3: CASSPWTNEQFF. The CDR3, as DNA: TGTGCCAGCAGCCCCTGGACCAATGAGCAGTTCTTC.